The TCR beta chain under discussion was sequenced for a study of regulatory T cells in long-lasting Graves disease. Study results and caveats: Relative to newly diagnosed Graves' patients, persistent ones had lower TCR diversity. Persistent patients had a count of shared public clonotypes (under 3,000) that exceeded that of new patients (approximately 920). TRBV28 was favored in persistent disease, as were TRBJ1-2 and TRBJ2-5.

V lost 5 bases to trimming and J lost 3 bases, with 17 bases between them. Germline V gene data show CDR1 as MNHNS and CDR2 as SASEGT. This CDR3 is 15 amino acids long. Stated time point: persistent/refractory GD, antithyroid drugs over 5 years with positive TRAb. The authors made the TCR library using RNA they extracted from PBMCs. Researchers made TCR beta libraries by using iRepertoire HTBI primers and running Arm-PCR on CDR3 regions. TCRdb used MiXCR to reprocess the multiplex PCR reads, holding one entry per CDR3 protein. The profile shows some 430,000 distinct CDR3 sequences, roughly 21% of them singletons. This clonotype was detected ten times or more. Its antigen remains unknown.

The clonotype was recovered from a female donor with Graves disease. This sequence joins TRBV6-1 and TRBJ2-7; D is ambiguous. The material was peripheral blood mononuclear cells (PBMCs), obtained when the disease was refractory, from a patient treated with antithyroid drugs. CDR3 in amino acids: CASSPQVVSSYEQYF. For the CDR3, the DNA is TGTGCCAGCAGTCCCCAAGTTGTCAGCAGCTACGAGCAGTACTTC.